A selection of T cell receptor beta chains follows, all from one sample in a study of blood T cell repertoires in COVID-19. Assay used: immunoSEQ multiplex PCR; TCRdb lists only in-frame clones, some missing. Among approximately 390,000 clones, nearly 90% were seen once, and the ten largest hold 6% to 7.5%. Specimen: peripheral blood. The receptor source for this set is a young man with active or convalescent COVID-19. Both conserved end residues are part of each CDR3. The D gene is left open where the match is weak. Only part of the rows carry a size: once, few, many, or a class if the clone is expanded.

V gene	D gene	clone size	CDR3 length	J gene	CDR3 protein	CDR3 DNA
TRBV10-1	TRBD2	NA	19	TRBJ2-1	CASSELAGGPGESVNEQFF	TGCGCCAGCAGTGAGCTAGCGGGGGGACCGGGAGAATCCGTCAATGAGCAGTTCTTC
TRBV12-5	TRBD2	NA	14	TRBJ2-3	CASGLSGASDTQYF	TGTGCTAGTGGGCTTAGCGGGGCTTCAGATACGCAGTATTTT
TRBV19	NA	NA	15	TRBJ2-7	CASSIGQGFAYEQYF	TGTGCCAGTAGTATAGGGCAGGGGTTCGCCTACGAGCAGTACTTC
TRBV4-2	TRBD2	NA	17	TRBJ2-5	CASSPEGRGDGKETQYF	TGTGCCAGCAGCCCCGAGGGGCGGGGGGATGGGAAAGAGACCCAGTACTTC
TRBV5-1	TRBD1	NA	15	TRBJ1-6	CASSRTDRDSSPLHF	TGCGCCAGCAGCCGAACGGACAGGGATAGTTCACCCCTCCACTTT
TRBV4-1	NA	NA	14	TRBJ1-2	CASSQAPGNYGYTF	TGCGCCAGCAGCCAAGCTCCAGGAAACTATGGCTACACCTTC
TRBV18	NA	NA	16	TRBJ1-6	CASSPWGRGYNSPLHF	TGTGCCAGCTCACCATGGGGTAGGGGGTATAATTCACCCCTCCACTTT
TRBV6-2/TRBV6-3	TRBD1	once	18	TRBJ1-5	CASSYGTGKTYSNQPQHF	TGTGCCAGCAGTTACGGGACAGGGAAAACCTATAGCAATCAGCCCCAGCATTTT
TRBV5-4	TRBD2	once	14	TRBJ2-7	CASSPGLVGNEQYF	TGTGCCAGCAGCCCGGGACTAGTAGGGAACGAGCAGTACTTC
TRBV6-5	NA	NA	15	TRBJ1-1	CASSSGGQGNTEAFF	TGTGCCAGCAGCTCAGGTGGGCAGGGGAACACTGAAGCTTTCTTT
TRBV18	NA	NA	17	TRBJ1-5	CASSPPGGVVGNQPQHF	TGTGCCAGCTCACCCCCCGGCGGCGTGGTAGGCAATCAGCCCCAGCATTTT
TRBV19	TRBD1	NA	15	TRBJ1-5	CASSAGTEVEQPQHF	TGTGCCAGTTCGGCCGGGACAGAGGTCGAGCAGCCCCAGCATTTT
TRBV19	NA	NA	15	TRBJ1-5	CASSIFGGGNQPQHF	TGTGCCAGTAGTATTTTCGGGGGAGGCAATCAGCCCCAGCATTTT
TRBV18	NA	once	14	TRBJ1-6	CASSQDKYNSPLHF	TGTGCCAGCTCTCAGGACAAATATAATTCACCCCTCCACTTT
TRBV28	NA	NA	15	TRBJ2-7	CASSFVTTGTYEQYF	TGTGCCAGCAGTTTTGTCACTACAGGGACCTACGAGCAGTACTTC